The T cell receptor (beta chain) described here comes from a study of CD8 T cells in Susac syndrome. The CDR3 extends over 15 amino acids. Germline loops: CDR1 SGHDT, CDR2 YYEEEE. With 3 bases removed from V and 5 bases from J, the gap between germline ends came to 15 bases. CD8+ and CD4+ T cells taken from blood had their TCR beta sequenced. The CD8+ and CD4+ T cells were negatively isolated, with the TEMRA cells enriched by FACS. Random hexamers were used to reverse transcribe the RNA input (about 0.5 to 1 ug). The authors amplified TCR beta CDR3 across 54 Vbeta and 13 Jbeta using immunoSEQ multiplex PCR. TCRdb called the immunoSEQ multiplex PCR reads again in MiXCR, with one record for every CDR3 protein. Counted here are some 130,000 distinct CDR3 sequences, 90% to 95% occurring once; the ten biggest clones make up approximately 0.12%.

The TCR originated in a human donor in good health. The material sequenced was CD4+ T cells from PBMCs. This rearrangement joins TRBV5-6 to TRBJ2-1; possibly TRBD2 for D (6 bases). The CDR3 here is CASSYRGGGNNEQFF. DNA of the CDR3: TGTGCCAGCAGCTACCGGGGTGGGGGGAACAATGAGCAGTTCTTC.